This T cell receptor beta chain was sequenced for a study of tumor-infiltrating lymphocytes in primary liver carcinoma. Study in general: Patients of both sexes were 30 to 69 years old.

The germline V and J ends were trimmed by 1 base and 2 bases, with 12 bases remaining between them. Germline CDR1 SGHVS, CDR2 FQNEAQ. The CDR3 totals 17 residues. From approximately 490 ng total RNA, TCR beta cDNA was generated with a primer in the constant region. For TCR beta, libraries were produced by three nested multiplex PCR rounds using slightly modified ARM-PCR. A C-beta reverse primer was combined with TRBV1-TRBV30 forward primers in the first two PCR rounds, and each round had approximately 10 cycles. TCRdb reprocessed the multiplex PCR reads via MiXCR and lists one record per CDR3 protein. The sample shows about 35,000 distinct CDR3 sequences, roughly 70% of them seen only once. Comment on this clonotype: Its target is not known. The CDR3 does not end in the conserved phenylalanine or tryptophan, so this is likely a read error.

Co-extracted RNA and DNA came from roughly 21-30 mg of unsorted bulk tissue. Patients had primary liver carcinoma treated by surgical resection. Overall study findings and caveats: Only about 7.5-24% of top clones appeared in all five tumor regions. Overlap between tumor regions exceeded overlap of tumor with adjacent tissue or blood.

The clonotype comes from a man aged 40-49 years with primary liver carcinoma and hepatitis B virus infection. The V call is TRBV7-8, the J call TRBJ2-6; D may be TRBD1 or TRBD2 (6 bases each). The sample consisted of liver tumor tissue from sampling region 4. Subset reported: tumor region T4, right-lateral pole. The DNA for the CDR3 is TGTGCCAGCAGCTTAGACCTGAGGGGGGCTGGGGCCAACGTCCTGACTATC. It codes for CASSLDLRGAGANVLTI.